Listed below are T cell receptor beta chains from one sample, sequenced in a study of blood T cell repertoires in COVID-19. TCRdb's table, derived via immunoSEQ multiplex PCR, lists solely in-frame clones and lacks some. In the table there are under 200,000 clones, 88% of which are singletons. Material: peripheral blood. The receptors stem from a man aged 40-49 years with active or convalescent COVID-19. The CDR3 runs from the conserved cysteine through the conserved F or W. A D gene is named only where the DNA matches it firmly. Rows give clone size only sometimes, using once, few, many, or a class for an expanded clone.

TRBV6-2/TRBV6-3	TRBJ1-2	.	.	CASSPEADYGYTF	TGTGCCAGCAGCCCAGAGGCCGACTATGGCTACACCTTC
TRBV19	TRBJ1-5	.	.	CASSEFGQPQHF	TGTGCCAGTAGTGAGTTTGGTCAGCCCCAGCATTTT
TRBV25-1	TRBJ2-5	.	TRBD1	CASSARDRLWETQYF	TGTGCCAGCAGTGCTAGGGACAGGCTATGGGAGACCCAGTACTTC
TRBV15	TRBJ2-7	once	TRBD1	CATSTERQGEVYF	TGTGCCACCAGCACCGAGAGACAGGGGGAGGTGTACTTC
TRBV5-1	TRBJ2-5	.	TRBD2	CASSWWTSGRVWQETQYF	TGCGCCAGCAGCTGGTGGACTAGCGGGAGAGTTTGGCAAGAGACCCAGTACTTC
TRBV2	TRBJ2-7	.	TRBD2	CASSLPTSGSSYEQYF	TGTGCCAGCTCCCTTCCCACTAGCGGGAGCTCCTACGAGCAGTACTTC
TRBV25-1	TRBJ1-1	.	.	CASSRQAEWAEAFF	TGTGCCAGCAGCCGACAGGCCGAGTGGGCTGAAGCTTTCTTT
TRBV6-1	TRBJ2-4	.	.	CASSAAMGHQLAKNIQYF	TGTGCCAGCAGTGCGGCAATGGGACACCAGCTAGCCAAAAACATTCAGTACTTC
TRBV5-1	TRBJ2-1	.	TRBD1	CASSPGQGSYNEQFF	TGCGCCAGCAGCCCGGGACAGGGGTCTTACAATGAGCAGTTCTTC
TRBV19	TRBJ1-2	.	.	CASSMGTGRPTNYGYTF	TGTGCCAGTAGTATGGGCACAGGTCGACCAACTAACTATGGCTACACCTTC